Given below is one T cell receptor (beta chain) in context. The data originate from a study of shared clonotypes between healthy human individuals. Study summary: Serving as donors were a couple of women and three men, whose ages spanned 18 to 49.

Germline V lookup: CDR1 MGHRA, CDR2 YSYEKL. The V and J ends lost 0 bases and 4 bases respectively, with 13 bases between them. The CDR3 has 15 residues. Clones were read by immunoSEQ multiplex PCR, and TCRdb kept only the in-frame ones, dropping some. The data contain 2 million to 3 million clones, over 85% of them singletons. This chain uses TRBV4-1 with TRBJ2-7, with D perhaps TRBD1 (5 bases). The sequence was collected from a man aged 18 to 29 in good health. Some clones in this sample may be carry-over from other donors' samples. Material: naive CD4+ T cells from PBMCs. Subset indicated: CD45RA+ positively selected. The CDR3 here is CASSQEFPGFYEQYF. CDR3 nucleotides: TGCGCCAGCAGCCAAGAGTTTCCAGGGTTTTACGAGCAGTACTTC.